A single sample gave rise to the 21 T cell receptor beta chains below, sequenced in a study of blood T cell repertoires in COVID-19. Some clones are missing from TCRdb's copy, which holds only in-frame ones; the method was immunoSEQ multiplex PCR. The sample has about 220,000 clones, roughly four fifths seen once; the top ten hold about 4.8%. Sample: PBMCs or T cells enriched from blood (not recorded which). The origin of the receptors is a woman aged 45-65 years who had been exposed to COVID-19.

J is TRBJ2-5 and V is TRBV19; 13 bases are shared with TRBD2. The CDR3 has 18 amino acids. Per germline, CDR1 LNHDA and CDR2 SQIVND (reference sequence). V lost 5 bases to trimming and J lost 1 base; unmatched junction nucleotides: 10. The CDR3 DNA follows: TGTGCCAGTAGTCCCACTAGCGGGGGGGGCGTGGTCCAAGAGACCCAGTACTTC. Encoded protein: CASSPTSGGGVVQETQYF.

This chain connects TRBV29-1 to TRBJ2-3; weak D call: TRBD2 (5 bases). Germline V CDR1 and CDR2: SQVTM, ANQGSEA. This CDR3 is 12 amino acids long. The ends were cut back, 6 bases at V and 5 bases at J, with 12 bases in the middle. The CDR3 spells CSVGVDGDTQYF. Written as DNA, the CDR3 is TGCAGCGTCGGGGTCGATGGAGATACGCAGTATTTT.

The genes are TRBV5-4 and TRBJ2-4; 9 bases agree with TRBD2. This CDR3 region has 15 residues. The germline CDR1 and CDR2 sequences are SGHNT and YYREEE (reference sequence). The ends lost 3 bases at V and 7 bases at J; junction bases unmatched: 8. CDR3 residues: CASSWSGGRGNIQYF. The CDR3 DNA sequence: TGTGCCAGCAGCTGGAGCGGGGGGCGGGGGAACATTCAGTACTTC. Using reference TRBV5-4 and TRBJ2-4 for the parts outside the CDR3, the full variable domain is ETGVTQSPTHLIKTRGQQVTLRCSSQSGHNTVSWYQQALGQGPQFIFQYYREEENGRGNFPPRFSGLQFPNYSSELNVNALELDDSALYLCASSWSGGRGNIQYFGAGTRLSVL.

The chain links TRBV12-3 or TRBV12-4 to TRBJ2-7, with D perhaps matching TRBD2 (6 bases). The CDR3 runs 11 residues. Trimming stripped 8 bases from V and 7 bases from J, with 12 bases between. DNA of the CDR3: TGTGCCAGCGCAGACGGAGGGGAGCAGTACTTC. As protein: CASADGGEQYF.

The V gene is TRBV30, the J gene TRBJ1-1; D gene unclear. Germline values: CDR1 GTSNPN, CDR2 SVGIG (reference sequence). This CDR3 has 13 residues. V was clipped by 0 bases and J by 1 base, with 6 bases between them. CDR3 DNA sequence: TGTGCCTGGAGTGTGGCGGGGAACACTGAAGCTTTCTTT. Translation gives CAWSVAGNTEAFF.

The rearrangement uses TRBV19 and TRBJ1-2; 7 bases agree with TRBD1. The J segment lost 0 bases and the V segment lost 2 bases, leaving 6 bases of the junction unmatched. The CDR3 consists of 16 residues. Per germline, CDR1 LNHDA and CDR2 SQIVND (reference sequence). The CDR3 bases are TGTGCCAGTAGTATACGGTCAGGGGGAGCTAACTATGGCTACACCTTC. Translation gives CASSIRSGGANYGYTF.

This rearrangement joins TRBV18 to TRBJ1-2, with D maybe TRBD1 (6 bases). V lost 3 bases, J lost 8 bases, and 22 bases lay in between. The germline gives CDR1 KGHSH, CDR2 LQKENI. CDR3 length: 16 residues. CDR3 sequence (DNA): TGTGCCAGCTCACCGATGGGGCAACAGGGTAGGAAAGGCTACACCTTC. Residues: CASSPMGQQGRKGYTF.

The genes are TRBV6-6 and TRBJ2-3; D perhaps matches TRBD1 (5 bases). The V end was cut by 5 bases, the J end by 0 bases, with 24 bases between. The germline V gene has CDR1 MNHNY and CDR2 SVGAGI (reference sequence). This CDR3 has 19 amino acids. The CDR3, as DNA: TGTGCCAGCAGTCCTTACGGGTATTCTGGGGCCCCTAGCACAGATACGCAGTATTTT. It specifies CASSPYGYSGAPSTDTQYF.

This clone was observed once. The chain employs TRBV11-2 and TRBJ1-1; 7 bases are a match to TRBD1. J lost 1 base, V lost 1 base, and 12 bases had no gene match. This CDR3 spans 18 amino acids. Looked up from germline, CDR1 is SGHAT and CDR2 is FQNNGV. CDR3 sequence reads: CASSLGQGVLRGNTEAFF. For the CDR3, the DNA is TGTGCCAGCAGCTTAGGTCAGGGGGTACTTAGAGGGAACACTGAAGCTTTCTTT.

The V and J genes are TRBV4-3 and TRBJ2-1; D unresolved. The germline V gene encodes CDR1 LGHNA and CDR2 YSLEER. V was clipped by 0 bases and J by 0 bases, with 9 bases between them. There are 16 residues in the CDR3. This CDR3 reads CASSQERENSYNEQFF. CDR3 bases: TGCGCCAGCAGCCAAGAGAGAGAGAACTCCTACAATGAGCAGTTCTTC.

This clone was seen only once. This chain links TRBV21-1 with TRBJ2-1; the table's D call, TRBD2, was not checked against the DNA. TRBV21-1 is annotated as a pseudogene. This CDR3 contains 16 residues. This CDR3 reads CASSKDNWGVFCEQFF. As DNA, the CDR3 is TGTGCCAGCAGCAAAGATAATTGGGGGGTTTTCTGCGAGCAGTTCTTC.

This clone was recorded once. The chain carries TRBV7-8 and TRBJ1-4; 10 bases line up with TRBD1. From germline, CDR1 is SGHVS and CDR2 FQNEAQ. CDR3 length: 14 residues. V was clipped by 4 bases and J by 8 bases; unmatched bases: 4. DNA for the CDR3: TGTGCCAGCAGCTACGACAGGGGGCGGGAAAAACTGTTTTTT. Its translation: CASSYDRGREKLFF.

This sequence joins TRBV7-9 and TRBJ2-3; D is unclear. The CDR3 extends over 15 amino acids. Germline assignment: CDR1 SEHNR and CDR2 FQNEAQ (reference sequence). V was cut by 5 bases and J by 5 bases, with 17 bases left in between. CDR3 nucleotides: TGTGCCAGCAGCCCGCCGCGATCGCTCGGAGATACGCAGTATTTT. Translation: CASSPPRSLGDTQYF. The full variable domain, rest sourced from reference TRBV7-9 and TRBJ2-3, is DTGVSQNPRHKITKRGQNVTFRCDPISEHNRLYWYRQTLGQGPEFLTYFQNEAQLEKSRLLSDRFSAERPKGSFSTLEIQRTEQGDSAMYLCASSPPRSLGDTQYFGPGTRLTVL.

V and J are TRBV2 and TRBJ2-7; a weak D match, TRBD1 (7 bases). V lost 7 bases, J lost 1 base, and 14 bases lay in between. The CDR3 length is 14 residues. Germline-derived CDR1 and CDR2 are SNHLY and FYNNEI. The CDR3 DNA reads as TGTGCCAGCAAGGGGCAGGGGGGTTCCTACGAGCAGTACTTC. Protein sequence: CASKGQGGSYEQYF.

The chain has TRBV12-5 and TRBJ2-3; no clear D. Trimming removed 5 bases from V and 1 base from J, with 10 bases in between. The CDR3 sequence is 14 residues long. The germline V gene encodes CDR1 LGHNT and CDR2 FRNRAP. The CDR3 DNA sequence: TGTGCTAGTGGTCCCGATATAGGCACAGATACGCAGTATTTT. This translates into CASGPDIGTDTQYF.

This chain uses TRBV7-2 with TRBJ1-5, with D unresolved. The ends were cut back, 5 bases at V and 6 bases at J, with 8 bases in the middle. In germline, CDR1 is SGHTA, CDR2 FQGNSA. This CDR3 contains 12 residues. This CDR3 reads CASSLPFQPQHF. The CDR3 DNA is TGTGCCAGCAGCCTCCCGTTTCAGCCCCAGCATTTT.

The chain is built from TRBV14 and TRBJ2-7, with D possibly being TRBD1 (5 bases). V was shortened by 4 bases and J by 2 bases, with 9 bases between the two germline ends. The CDR3 is 13 amino acids. From germline, CDR1 is SGHDN and CDR2 FVKESK. CDR3 in DNA: TGTGCCAGCAGCCTGGACATCGCCTACGAGCAGTACTTC. Translation: CASSLDIAYEQYF.

The V and J genes are TRBV9 and TRBJ2-5; 10 bases map to TRBD2. The CDR3 totals 14 residues. J gave up 5 bases and V 4 bases, and 5 bases lay outside the gene matches. Germline V gene data show CDR1 as SGDLS and CDR2 as YYNGEE. The CDR3 DNA is TGTGCCAGCAGCCGTAGCGGGGGGCGGGAGACCCAGTACTTC. Amino acid sequence: CASSRSGGRETQYF.

In this sample, this clone turned up many times. The chain couples TRBV19 to TRBJ1-2; no firm D call. The germline V gene encodes CDR1 LNHDA and CDR2 SQIVND (reference sequence). The V gene lost 6 bases and the J gene lost 2 bases, with 10 bases spanning the gap. CDR3 length: 13 amino acids. The CDR3 region has the DNA TGTGCCAGTAGCCTTTGGGAGAACTATGGCTACACCTTC. Translating gives CASSLWENYGYTF. The full variable domain, completed using reference TRBV19 and TRBJ1-2, is DGGITQSPKYLFRKEGQNVTLSCEQNLNHDAMYWYRQDPGQGLRLIYYSQIVNDFQKGDIAEGYSVSREKKESFPLTVTSAQKNPTAFYLCASSLWENYGYTFGSGTRLTVV.

The sample holds one count of this clone. This chain links TRBV9 with TRBJ1-1; no clear D gene. The ends were cut back, 3 bases at V and 3 bases at J, with 15 bases in the middle. The CDR3 has 15 amino acids. The germline CDR1 and CDR2 sequences are SGDLS and YYNGEE. The CDR3 spells CASSGSGRTDTEAFF. The DNA for the CDR3 is TGTGCCAGCAGCGGATCCGGGAGAACCGACACTGAAGCTTTCTTT. Full variable domain (outside the CDR3, taken from reference TRBV9 and TRBJ1-1): DSGVTQTPKHLITATGQRVTLRCSPRSGDLSVYWYQQSLDQGLQFLIQYYNGEERAKGNILERFSAQQFPDLHSELNLSSLELGDSALYFCASSGSGRTDTEAFFGQGTRLTVV.

The chain carries TRBV7-2 and TRBJ2-5; the D gene is possibly TRBD1 (5 bases). Deletions cut 5 bases from V and 10 bases from J, with 17 bases between. This CDR3 has 13 amino acids. The germline CDR1 and CDR2 sequences are SGHTA and FQGNSA. The CDR3 DNA reads as TGTGCCAGCAGCCCTCTGGGGCTTGGAAACCAGTACTTC. This translates into CASSPLGLGNQYF.